The clone carrying this T cell receptor beta chain was seen just once. The entry originates in a study of cytomegalovirus exposure and HLA in healthy donors. V gave up 0 bases and J gave up 3 bases; unmatched junction bases: 7. CDR1 and CDR2 from the germline V gene are SGHRS and YFSETQ. The CDR3 runs to 17 residues. PCR amplification relied on 60 Vbeta primers (plus 13 Jbeta primers). Produced via immunoSEQ multiplex PCR; TCRdb's table is partial and in-frame only. The repertoire consists of under 150,000 clones, with 68% occurring once and the leading ten covering approximately 4.2%. Donors had nominal health at sampling but likely had unrecorded immune exposures.

The sample consisted of PBMCs. This TCR was sampled from a man in his sixties in good health and CMV-seronegative. The chain joins TRBV5-1 to TRBJ2-4; 9 positions match TRBD2. This CDR3 reads CASSLAWREGVKNIQYF. CDR3 nucleotide sequence: TGCGCCAGCAGCTTGGCATGGCGGGAGGGCGTCAAAAACATTCAGTACTTC.